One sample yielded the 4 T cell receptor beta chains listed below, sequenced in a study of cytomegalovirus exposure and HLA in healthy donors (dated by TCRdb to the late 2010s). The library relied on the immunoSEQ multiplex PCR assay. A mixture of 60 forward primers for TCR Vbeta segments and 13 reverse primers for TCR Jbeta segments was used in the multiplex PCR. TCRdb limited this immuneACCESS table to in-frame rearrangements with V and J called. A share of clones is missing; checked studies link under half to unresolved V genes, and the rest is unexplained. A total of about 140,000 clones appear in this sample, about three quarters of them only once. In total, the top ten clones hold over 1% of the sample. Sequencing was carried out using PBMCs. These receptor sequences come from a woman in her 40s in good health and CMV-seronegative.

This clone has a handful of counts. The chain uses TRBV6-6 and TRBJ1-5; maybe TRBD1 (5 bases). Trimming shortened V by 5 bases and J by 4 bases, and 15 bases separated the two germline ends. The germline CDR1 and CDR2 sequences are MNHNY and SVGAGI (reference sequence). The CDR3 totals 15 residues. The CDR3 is CASSPGGARNQPQHF. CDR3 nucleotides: TGTGCCAGCAGTCCCGGGGGAGCCAGGAATCAGCCCCAGCATTTT.

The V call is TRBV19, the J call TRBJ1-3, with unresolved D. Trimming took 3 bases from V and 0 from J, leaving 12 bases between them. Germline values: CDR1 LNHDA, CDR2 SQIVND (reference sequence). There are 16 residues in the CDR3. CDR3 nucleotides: TGTGCCAGTAGTATCTACCCGAGTTCCTCTGGAAACACCATATATTTT. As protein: CASSIYPSSSGNTIYF.

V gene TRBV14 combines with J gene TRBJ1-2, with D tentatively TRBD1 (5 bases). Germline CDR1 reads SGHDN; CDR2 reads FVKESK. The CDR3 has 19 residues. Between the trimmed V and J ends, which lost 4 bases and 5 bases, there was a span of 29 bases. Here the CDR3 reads CASSLSAQGPVTFGYGYTF. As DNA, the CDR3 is TGTGCCAGCAGCCTTTCGGCTCAGGGTCCGGTTACCTTCGGATATGGCTACACCTTC. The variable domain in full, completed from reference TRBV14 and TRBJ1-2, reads EAGVTQFPSHSVIEKGQTVTLRCDPISGHDNLYWYRRVMGKEIKFLLHFVKESKQDESGMPNNRFLAERTGGTYSTLKVQPAELEDSGVYFCASSLSAQGPVTFGYGYTFGSGTRLTVV.

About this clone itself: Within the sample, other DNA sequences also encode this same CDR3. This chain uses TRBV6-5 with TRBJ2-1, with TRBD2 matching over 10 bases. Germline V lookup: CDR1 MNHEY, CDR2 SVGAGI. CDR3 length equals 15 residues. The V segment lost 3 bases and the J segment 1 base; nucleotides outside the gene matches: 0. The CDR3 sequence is CASSYSGGSYNEQFF. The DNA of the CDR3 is TGTGCCAGCAGTTATAGCGGGGGGTCCTACAATGAGCAGTTCTTC.